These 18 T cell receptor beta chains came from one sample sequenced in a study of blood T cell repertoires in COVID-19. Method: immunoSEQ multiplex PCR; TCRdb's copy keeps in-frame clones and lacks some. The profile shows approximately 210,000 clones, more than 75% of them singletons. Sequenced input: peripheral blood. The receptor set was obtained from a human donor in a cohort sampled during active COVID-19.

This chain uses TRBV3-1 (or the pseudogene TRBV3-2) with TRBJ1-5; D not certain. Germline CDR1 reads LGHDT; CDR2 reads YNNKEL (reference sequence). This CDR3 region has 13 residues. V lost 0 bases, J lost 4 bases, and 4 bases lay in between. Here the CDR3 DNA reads TGTGCCAGCAGCCAAGATCAGAATCAGCCCCAGCATTTT. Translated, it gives CASSQDQNQPQHF.

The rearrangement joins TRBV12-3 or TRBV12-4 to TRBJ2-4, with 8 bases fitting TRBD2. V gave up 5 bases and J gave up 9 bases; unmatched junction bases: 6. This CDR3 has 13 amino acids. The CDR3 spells CASSRLREGIQYF. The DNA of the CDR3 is TGTGCCAGCAGTAGGTTACGGGAGGGCATTCAGTACTTC.

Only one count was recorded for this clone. CDR3: CASSYNNEQFF. In DNA, the CDR3 is TGTGCCAGCAGTTATAACAATGAGCAGTTCTTC. J is TRBJ2-1 and V is TRBV12-3 or TRBV12-4, with no clear D. V lost 4 bases to trimming and J lost 5 bases, with 3 bases between them. CDR3 length: 11 amino acids.

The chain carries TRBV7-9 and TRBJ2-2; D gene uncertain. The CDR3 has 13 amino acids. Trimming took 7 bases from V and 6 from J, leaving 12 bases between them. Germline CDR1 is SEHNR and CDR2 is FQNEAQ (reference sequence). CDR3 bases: TGTGCCAGCATGGAGTTATTCCCCGGGGAGCTGTTTTTT. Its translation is CASMELFPGELFF.

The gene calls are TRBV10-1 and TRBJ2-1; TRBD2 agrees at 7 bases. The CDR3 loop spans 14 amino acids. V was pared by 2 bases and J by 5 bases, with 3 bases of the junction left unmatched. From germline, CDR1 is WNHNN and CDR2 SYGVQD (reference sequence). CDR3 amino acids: CASSEPGGNNEQFF. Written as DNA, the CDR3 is TGCGCCAGCAGTGAGCCCGGGGGGAACAATGAGCAGTTCTTC.

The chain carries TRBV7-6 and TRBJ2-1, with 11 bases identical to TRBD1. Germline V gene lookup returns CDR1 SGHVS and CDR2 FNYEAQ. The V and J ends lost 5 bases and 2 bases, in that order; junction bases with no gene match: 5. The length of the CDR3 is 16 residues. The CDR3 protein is CASSPGQGGPYNEQFF. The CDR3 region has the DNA TGTGCCAGCAGCCCGGGACAGGGGGGCCCCTACAATGAGCAGTTCTTC.

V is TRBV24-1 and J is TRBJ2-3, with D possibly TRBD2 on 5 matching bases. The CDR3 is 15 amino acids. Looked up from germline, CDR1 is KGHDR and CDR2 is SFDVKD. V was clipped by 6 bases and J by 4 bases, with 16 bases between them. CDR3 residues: CATSPLAGGADTQYF. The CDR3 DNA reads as TGTGCCACCAGTCCCCTTGCGGGTGGGGCAGATACGCAGTATTTT.

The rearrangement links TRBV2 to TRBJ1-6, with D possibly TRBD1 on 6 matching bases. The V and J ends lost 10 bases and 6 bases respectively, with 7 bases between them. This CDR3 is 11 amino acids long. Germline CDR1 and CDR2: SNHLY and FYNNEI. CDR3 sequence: CAIGGNSPLHF. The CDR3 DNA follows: TGTGCCATAGGGGGTAATTCACCCCTCCACTTT.

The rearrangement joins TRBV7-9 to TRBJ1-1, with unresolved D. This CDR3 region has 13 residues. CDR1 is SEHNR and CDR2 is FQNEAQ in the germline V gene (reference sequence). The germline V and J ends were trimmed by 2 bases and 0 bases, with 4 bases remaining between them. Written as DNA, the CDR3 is TGTGCCAGCAGCTTACAAATGAACACTGAAGCTTTCTTT. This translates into CASSLQMNTEAFF. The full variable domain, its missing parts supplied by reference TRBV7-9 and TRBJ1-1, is DTGVSQNPRHKITKRGQNVTFRCDPISEHNRLYWYRQTLGQGPEFLTYFQNEAQLEKSRLLSDRFSAERPKGSFSTLEIQRTEQGDSAMYLCASSLQMNTEAFFGQGTRLTVV.

The CDR3 reads CASWGQNQETQYF. CDR3 DNA: TGTGCCAGTTGGGGACAGAACCAAGAGACCCAGTACTTC. The chain has TRBV6-5 and TRBJ2-5, with 7 bases lining up with TRBD1. V gave up 9 bases and J gave up 0 bases; unmatched junction bases: 4. Germline lookup yields CDR1 MNHEY and CDR2 SVGAGI. The CDR3 sequence is 13 residues long.

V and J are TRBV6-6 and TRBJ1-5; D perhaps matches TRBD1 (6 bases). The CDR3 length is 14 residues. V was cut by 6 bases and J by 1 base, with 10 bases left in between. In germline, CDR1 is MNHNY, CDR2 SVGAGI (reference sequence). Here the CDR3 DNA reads TGTGCCAGCAGCTTCCAGGGGAGCAATCAGCCCCAGCATTTT. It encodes CASSFQGSNQPQHF.

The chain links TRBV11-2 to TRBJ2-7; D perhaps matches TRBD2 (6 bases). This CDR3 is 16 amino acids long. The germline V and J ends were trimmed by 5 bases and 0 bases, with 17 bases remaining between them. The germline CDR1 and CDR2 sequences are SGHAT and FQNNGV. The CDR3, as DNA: TGTGCCAGCAGCAACCCGCAGGGCGGGGCCTCCTACGAGCAGTACTTC. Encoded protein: CASSNPQGGASYEQYF.

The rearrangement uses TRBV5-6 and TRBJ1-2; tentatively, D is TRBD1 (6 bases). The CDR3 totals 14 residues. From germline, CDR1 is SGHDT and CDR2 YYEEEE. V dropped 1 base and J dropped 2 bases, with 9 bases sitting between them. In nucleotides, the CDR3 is TGTGCCAGCAGCTTGCTCACAGGGAACTATGGCTACACCTTC. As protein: CASSLLTGNYGYTF.

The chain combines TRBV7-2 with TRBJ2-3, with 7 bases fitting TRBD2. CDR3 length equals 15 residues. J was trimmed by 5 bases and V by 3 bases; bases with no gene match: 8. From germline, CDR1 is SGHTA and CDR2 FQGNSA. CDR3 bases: TGTGCCAGCAGCTTGAATGCGGGAGTGCAAGATACGCAGTATTTT. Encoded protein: CASSLNAGVQDTQYF. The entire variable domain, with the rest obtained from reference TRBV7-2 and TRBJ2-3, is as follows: GAGVSQSPSNKVTEKGKDVELRCDPISGHTALYWYRQSLGQGLEFLIYFQGNSAPDKSGLPSDRFSAERTGGSVSTLTIQRTQQEDSAVYLCASSLNAGVQDTQYFGPGTRLTVL.

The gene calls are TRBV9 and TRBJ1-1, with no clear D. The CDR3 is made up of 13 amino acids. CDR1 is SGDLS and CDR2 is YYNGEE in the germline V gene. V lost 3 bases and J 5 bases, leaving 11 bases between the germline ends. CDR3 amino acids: CASSGGIGTEAFF. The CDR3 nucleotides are TGTGCCAGCAGCGGAGGGATTGGTACTGAAGCTTTCTTT.

The DNA of the CDR3 is TGTGCCAGCTCACCCAGGACAGGGGGTATGGACACCATATATTTT. Protein product: CASSPRTGGMDTIYF. The genes are TRBV18 and TRBJ1-3; 10 bases are a match to TRBD1. CDR1 KGHSH and CDR2 LQKENI come from the germline V gene. V was pared by 3 bases and J by 8 bases, with 7 bases of the junction left unmatched. The CDR3 consists of 15 residues. Complete variable domain (other parts from reference TRBV18 and TRBJ1-3): NAGVMQNPRHLVRRRGQEARLRCSPMKGHSHVYWYRQLPEEGLKFMVYLQKENIIDESGMPKERFSAEFPKEGPSILRIQQVVRGDSAAYFCASSPRTGGMDTIYFGEGSWLTVV.

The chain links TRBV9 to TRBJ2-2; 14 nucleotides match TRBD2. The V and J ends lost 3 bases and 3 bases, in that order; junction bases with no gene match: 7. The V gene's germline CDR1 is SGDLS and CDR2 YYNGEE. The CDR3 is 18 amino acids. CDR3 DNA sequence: TGTGCCAGCAGCGGGGGACTAGCGGGAGATCGGGACACCGGGGAGCTGTTTTTT. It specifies CASSGGLAGDRDTGELFF.

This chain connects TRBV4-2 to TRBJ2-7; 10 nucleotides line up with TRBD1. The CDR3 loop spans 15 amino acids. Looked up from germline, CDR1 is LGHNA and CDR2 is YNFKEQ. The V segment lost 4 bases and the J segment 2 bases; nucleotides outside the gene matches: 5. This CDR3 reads CASSLRTGGTYEQYF. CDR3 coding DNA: TGTGCCAGCAGCCTTAGGACAGGGGGTACCTACGAGCAGTACTTC.